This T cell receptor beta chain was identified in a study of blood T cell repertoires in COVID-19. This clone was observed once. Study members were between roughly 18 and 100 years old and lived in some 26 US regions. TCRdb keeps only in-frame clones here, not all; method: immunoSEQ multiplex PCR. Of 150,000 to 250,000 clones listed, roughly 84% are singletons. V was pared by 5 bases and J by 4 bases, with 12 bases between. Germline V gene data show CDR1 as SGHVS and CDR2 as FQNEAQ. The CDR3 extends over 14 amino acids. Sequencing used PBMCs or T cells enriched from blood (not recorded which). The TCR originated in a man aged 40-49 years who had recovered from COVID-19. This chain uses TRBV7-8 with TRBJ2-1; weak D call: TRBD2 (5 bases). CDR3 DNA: TGTGCCAGCAGCCTAAGTAGGGAGTACAATGAGCAGTTCTTC. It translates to CASSLSREYNEQFF.